This TCR beta chain was documented in a study of tumor and adjacent non-tumor tissue in lung cancer. Ten or more counts support this clonotype. This sample's RNA came from whole unsorted tissue. TCRbeta libraries were built with three rounds of nested PCR, modified from ARM-PCR. From the multiplex PCR reads, TCRdb called clonotypes with MiXCR, one entry per CDR3 protein. The sample records roughly 66,000 distinct CDR3 sequences, less than 80% being singletons. Trimming took off 6 bases at V and 0 bases at J, with 15 bases between the two ends. CDR1 is DFQATT and CDR2 is SNEGSKA in the germline V gene (reference sequence). CDR3 size: 15 residues.

The TCR sequence derives from a man in his fifties or sixties with non-small cell lung cancer. V usage is TRBV20-1 and J usage is TRBJ2-1; D uncertain. Sequenced sample: lung tumor tissue. CDR3 loop: CSAAVVGPSYNEQFF. CDR3 DNA sequence: TGCAGTGCGGCAGTGGTCGGACCCTCCTACAATGAGCAGTTCTTC.